This T cell receptor (beta chain) originates from a study of control samples from healthy donors and cancer patients. This clone was picked up a small number of times. The sample has other DNA sequences that encode this CDR3 too. Profiling relied on immunoSEQ multiplex PCR, and the TCRdb table lists in-frame clones only, not all of them. The sample records about 39,000 clones, around 88% being singletons. The CDR3 runs 12 residues. Germline values: CDR1 SGHNT, CDR2 YENEEA. Deletions cut 5 bases from V and 3 bases from J, with 4 bases between. This chain joins TRBV11-3 and TRBJ2-2; no definite D call. This clonotype was obtained from a woman aged 55-70 years with lung cancer. Sequencing was carried out using PBMCs. The CDR3 sequence is CASSPHTGELFF. CDR3 in DNA: TGTGCCAGCAGCCCCCACACCGGGGAGCTGTTTTTT. Full variable domain (missing parts from reference TRBV11-3 and TRBJ2-2): EAGVVQSPRYKIIEKKQPVAFWCNPISGHNTLYWYLQNLGQGPELLIRYENEEAVDDSQLPKDRFSAERLKGVDSTLKIQPAELGDSAVYLCASSPHTGELFFGEGSRLTVL.